This TCR beta chain was identified during a study of cytomegalovirus exposure and HLA in healthy donors. The overall study: Earlier sequencing of about 200 million T cells yielded under 120 million unique TCR beta sequences.

The PCR made use of 60 Vbeta and 13 Jbeta primers. Authors' processing steps: Approximately 87 million unique TCR beta chains, 10 million to 14 million shared, were counted in a later analysis. The table came from immunoSEQ multiplex PCR; TCRdb's copy has only in-frame clones and leaves some out. The DNA was the basis for D and trimming; V, J and clone size are from that table. The data contain 150,000 to 200,000 clones, around 83% of them singletons. Sequenced: PBMCs. The TCR originated in a man in his fifties in good health and CMV-seropositive.

DNA for the CDR3: TGTGCCAGCAGCCCGGGGACAAACGAAAAACTGTTTTTT. It specifies CASSPGTNEKLFF. V usage is TRBV28 and J usage is TRBJ1-4, with D perhaps TRBD1 (6 bases). The V end lost 6 bases, the J end lost 8 bases, and 13 bases lay between the germline ends. Germline CDR1 and CDR2: MDHEN and SYDVKM. The length of the CDR3 is 13 residues.